This record concerns one T cell receptor beta chain sequence. The data originate from a study of technical replicates of blood from several donors. Profiling relied on immunoSEQ multiplex PCR, and the TCRdb table lists in-frame clones only, not all of them. The table lists about 62,000 clones, 98% of them singletons, with approximately 0.17% in the top ten. The germline V gene has CDR1 SQVTM and CDR2 ANQGSEA. The CDR3 has 14 amino acids. Germline trimming cut 4 bases from V and 12 bases from J; bases unmatched to any gene: 12. The sequence was obtained from a human donor in good health. This chain joins TRBV29-1 and TRBJ2-1; 10 bases match TRBD2. Sequenced input: T cells isolated from PBMCs. In DNA form, the CDR3 reads TGCAGCGTTGTAGCGCTAGCGGGAGAAATCGGGCAGTTCTTC. This gives the protein CSVVALAGEIGQFF.